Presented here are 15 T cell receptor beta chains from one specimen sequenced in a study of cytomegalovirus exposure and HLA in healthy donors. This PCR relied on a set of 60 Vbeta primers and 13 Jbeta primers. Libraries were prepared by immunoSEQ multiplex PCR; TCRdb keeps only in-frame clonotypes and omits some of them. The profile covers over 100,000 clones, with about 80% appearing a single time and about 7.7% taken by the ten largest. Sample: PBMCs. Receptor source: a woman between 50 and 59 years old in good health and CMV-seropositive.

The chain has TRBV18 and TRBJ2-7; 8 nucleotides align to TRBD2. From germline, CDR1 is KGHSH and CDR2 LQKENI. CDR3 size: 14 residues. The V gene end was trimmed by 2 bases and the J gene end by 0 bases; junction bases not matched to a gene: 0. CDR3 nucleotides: TGTGCCAGCTCACCAGGGACTAGCTCCTACGAGCAGTACTTC. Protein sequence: CASSPGTSSYEQYF.

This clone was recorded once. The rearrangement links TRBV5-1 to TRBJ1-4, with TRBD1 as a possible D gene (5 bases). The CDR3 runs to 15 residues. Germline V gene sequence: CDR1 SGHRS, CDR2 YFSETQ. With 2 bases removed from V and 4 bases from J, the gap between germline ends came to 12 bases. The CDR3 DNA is TGCGCCAGCAGCTTAAACACAGGTCTTAATGAAAAACTGTTTTTT. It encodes CASSLNTGLNEKLFF.

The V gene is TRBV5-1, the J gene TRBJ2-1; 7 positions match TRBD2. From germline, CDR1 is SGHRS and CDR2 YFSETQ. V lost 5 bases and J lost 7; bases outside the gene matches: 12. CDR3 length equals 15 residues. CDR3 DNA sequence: TGCGCCAGCAGTCGGACGGGAGGCCTATCTAATGAGCAGTTCTTC. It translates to CASSRTGGLSNEQFF.

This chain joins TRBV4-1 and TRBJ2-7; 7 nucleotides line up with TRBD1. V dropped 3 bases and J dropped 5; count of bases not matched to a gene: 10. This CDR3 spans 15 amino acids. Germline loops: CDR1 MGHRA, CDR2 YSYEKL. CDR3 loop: CASSQVQTGFDEQYF. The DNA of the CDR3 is TGCGCCAGCAGCCAGGTACAGACAGGGTTCGACGAGCAGTACTTC.

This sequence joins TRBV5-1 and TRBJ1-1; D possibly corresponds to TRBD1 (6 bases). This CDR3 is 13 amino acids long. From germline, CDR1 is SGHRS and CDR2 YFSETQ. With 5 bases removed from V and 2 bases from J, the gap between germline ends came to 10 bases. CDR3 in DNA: TGCGCCAGCAGACGACAGGCCAACACTGAAGCTTTCTTT. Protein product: CASRRQANTEAFF.

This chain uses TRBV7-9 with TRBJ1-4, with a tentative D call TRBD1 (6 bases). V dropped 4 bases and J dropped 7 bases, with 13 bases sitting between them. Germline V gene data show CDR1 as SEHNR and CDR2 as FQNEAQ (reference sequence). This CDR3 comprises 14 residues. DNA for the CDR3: TGTGCCAGCAGCTCGGGACACGACCGTGAAAAACTGTTTTTT. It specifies CASSSGHDREKLFF. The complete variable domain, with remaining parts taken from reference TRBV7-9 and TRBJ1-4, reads DTGVSQNPRHKITKRGQNVTFRCDPISEHNRLYWYRQTLGQGPEFLTYFQNEAQLEKSRLLSDRFSAERPKGSFSTLEIQRTEQGDSAMYLCASSSGHDREKLFFGSGTQLSVL.

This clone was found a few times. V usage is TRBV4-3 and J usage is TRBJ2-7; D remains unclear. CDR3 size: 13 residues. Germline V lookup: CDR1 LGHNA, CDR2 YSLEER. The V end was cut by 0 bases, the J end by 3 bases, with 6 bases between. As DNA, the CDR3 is TGCGCCAGCAGCCAAGAAAGAGACTACGAGCAGTACTTC. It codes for CASSQERDYEQYF.

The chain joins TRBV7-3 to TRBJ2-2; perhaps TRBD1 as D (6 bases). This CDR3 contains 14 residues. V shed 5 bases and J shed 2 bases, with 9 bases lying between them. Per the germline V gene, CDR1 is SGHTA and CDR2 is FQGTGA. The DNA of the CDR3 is TGTGCCAGCAGCGTACAGGGTAACACCGGGGAGCTGTTTTTT. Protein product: CASSVQGNTGELFF.

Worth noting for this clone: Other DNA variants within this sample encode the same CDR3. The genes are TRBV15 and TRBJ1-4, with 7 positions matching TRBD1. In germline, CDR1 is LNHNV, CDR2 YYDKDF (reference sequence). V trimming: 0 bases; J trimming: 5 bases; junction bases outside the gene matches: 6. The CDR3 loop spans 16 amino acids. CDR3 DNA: TGTGCCACCAGCAGAGATGGGGCGACAGGGAATGAAAAACTGTTTTTT. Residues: CATSRDGATGNEKLFF.

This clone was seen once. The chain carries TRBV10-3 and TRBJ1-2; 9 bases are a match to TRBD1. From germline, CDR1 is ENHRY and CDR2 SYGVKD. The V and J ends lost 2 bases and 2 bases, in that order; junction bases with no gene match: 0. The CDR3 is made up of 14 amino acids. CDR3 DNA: TGTGCCATCAGTGAGGGGACAGGGAACTATGGCTACACCTTC. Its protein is CAISEGTGNYGYTF.

CDR3 region: CASSLASPYTEAFF. The CDR3 DNA follows: TGTGCCAGCAGCTTAGCGTCTCCTTACACTGAAGCTTTCTTT. This chain joins TRBV7-2 and TRBJ1-1, with D unclear. The length of the CDR3 is 14 residues. Deletions cut 0 bases from V and 3 bases from J, with 8 bases between. Germline-derived CDR1 and CDR2 are SGHTA and FQGNSA.

DNA for the CDR3: TGTGCCAGCAGCCCGACCGGGACTCCGGCGGGGGTAGCTTTCTTT. Translation gives CASSPTGTPAGVAFF. J is TRBJ1-1 and V is TRBV7-9; TRBD1 is a possible D gene (5 bases). Germline V gene sequence: CDR1 SEHNR, CDR2 FQNEAQ (reference sequence). The CDR3 extends over 15 amino acids. Trimming removed 5 bases from V and 10 bases from J, with 23 bases in between.

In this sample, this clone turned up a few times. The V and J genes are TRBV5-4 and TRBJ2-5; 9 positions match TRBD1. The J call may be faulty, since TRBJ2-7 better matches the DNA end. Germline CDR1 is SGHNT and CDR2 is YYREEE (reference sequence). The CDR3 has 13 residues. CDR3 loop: CASSRDRVYEQYF. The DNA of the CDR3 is TGTGCCAGCAGCCGGGACAGGGTATACGAGCAGTACTTC.

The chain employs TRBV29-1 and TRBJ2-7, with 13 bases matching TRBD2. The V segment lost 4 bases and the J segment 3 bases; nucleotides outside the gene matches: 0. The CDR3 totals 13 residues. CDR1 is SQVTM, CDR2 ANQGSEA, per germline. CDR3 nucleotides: TGCAGCGTTGGGACTAGCGGGAGCTACGAGCAGTACTTC. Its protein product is CSVGTSGSYEQYF.

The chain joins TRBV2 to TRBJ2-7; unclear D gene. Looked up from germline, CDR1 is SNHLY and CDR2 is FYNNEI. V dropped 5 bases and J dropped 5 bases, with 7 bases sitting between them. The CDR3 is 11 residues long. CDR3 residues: CASSLFHEQYF. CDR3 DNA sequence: TGTGCCAGCAGTCTATTCCACGAGCAGTACTTC.